A selection of T cell receptor beta chains follows, all from one sample in a study of OX40 agonist ivuxolimab in advanced cancers. Sequenced by immunoSEQ multiplex PCR; TCRdb stores in-frame clones only, minus some. The sample has some 75,000 clones; over 75% are singletons. Here the sequenced sample was CD4+ or CD8+ T cells sorted from blood, taken in a trial of the OX40 agonist ivuxolimab. The source of these receptors is an adult with an advanced solid tumor such as melanoma, head and neck, liver or kidney cancer. Each CDR3 is given with its conserved first and last residue. A D gene is named only where the DNA matches it firmly. For some rows the clone size is stated as once, few or many, or as a class when expanded; others skip it.

d_call j_call v_call clone_size cdr3_nt cdr3_aa
. TRBJ1-2 TRBV19 once TGTGCCAGTAGAAGATCAGACGAATTTGGCTACACCTTC CASRRSDEFGYTF
. TRBJ1-1 TRBV7-9 . TGTGCCAGCAGCTGGGGGACTGTGAACACTGAAGCTTTCTTT CASSWGTVNTEAFF
TRBD2 TRBJ2-3 TRBV27 . TGTGCCAGCAGTTTGTCGGGGGGGCTGAATACGCAGTATTTT CASSLSGGLNTQYF
. TRBJ2-1 TRBV11-3 once TGTGCCAGCAGCTTAGAGGGCGAGACGTTCAATGAGCAGTTCTTC CASSLEGETFNEQFF
. TRBJ2-3 TRBV4-1 . TGCGCCAGCAGCCAAGTGTTCTACAGCAGCACAGATACGCAGTATTTT CASSQVFYSSTDTQYF
. TRBJ2-1 TRBV19 . TGTGCCAGTAGTATAGGAAGGGAACGTCGTGAGCAGTTCTTC CASSIGRERREQFF
TRBD1 TRBJ2-1 TRBV6-5 . TGTGCCAGCAGCCGGGACAGAACCTACAATGAGCAGTTCTTC CASSRDRTYNEQFF
. TRBJ2-2 TRBV7-2 once TGTGCCAGCAGCTCCCAGTGGAACACCGGGGAGCTGTTTTTT CASSSQWNTGELFF
. TRBJ1-3 TRBV5-1 once TGCGCCAGCAGCTTGGCGCCCTCGCCCGGGGACTCTGGAAACACCATATATTTT CASSLAPSPGDSGNTIYF
TRBD2 TRBJ2-7 TRBV10-3 . TGTGCCATCAATCGGGGCGGGAGAGCGGGCGGGCAGTACTTC CAINRGGRAGGQYF
. TRBJ1-5 TRBV19 . TGTGCCAGTAAGACTAGCAATCAGCCCCAGCATTTT CASKTSNQPQHF
. TRBJ1-3 TRBV7-9 . TGTGCCAGCAGCTCCCCTTGGGGAAACACCATATATTTT CASSSPWGNTIYF
. TRBJ1-1 TRBV5-4 once TGTGCCAGCAGCTCTGGGGTCGAGATCGGGCCTGAAGCTTTCTTT CASSSGVEIGPEAFF
TRBD1 TRBJ1-2 TRBV6-5 . TGTGCCAGCAGCTCGGACAGGGTGAGAGGCTACACCTTC CASSSDRVRGYTF
. TRBJ1-4 TRBV19 . TGTGCCAGTGGGGAGGGACGGCTTAATGAAAAACTGTTTTTT CASGEGRLNEKLFF
. TRBJ1-3 TRBV15 once TGTGCCACCAGCAGAGATTACGAGACAGCTGGAAACACCATATATTTT CATSRDYETAGNTIYF
TRBD1 TRBJ1-2 TRBV27 . TGTGCCACCAGTGATGGGCAGGGGGCTTTTGGCTACACCTTC CATSDGQGAFGYTF
TRBD2 TRBJ2-7 TRBV6-1 . TGTGCCAGCAGAGTGACTAGCGGAACCTACGAGCAGTACTTC CASRVTSGTYEQYF
TRBD1 TRBJ1-5 TRBV4-1 once TGCGCCAGCAGCCAAGGCGCAGGGGGCAACAAGCCCCAGCATTTT CASSQGAGGNKPQHF
. TRBJ2-1 TRBV11-2 . TGTGCCAGCAGCTTAGGCCCTGGCGCCTACAATGAGCAGTTCTTC CASSLGPGAYNEQFF
. TRBJ1-2 TRBV21-1 few TGTGCCAGCAGCCCCCCGAGGCTAAGGACCTTC CASSPPRLRTF
TRBD2 TRBJ2-3 TRBV7-3 . TGTGCCAGCAGCTTTGCAACTAGCGGAACGCAGTATTTT CASSFATSGTQYF
. TRBJ1-2 TRBV19 . TGTGCCAGTAGTATTTACCTAGGGGGAGAGTATGGCTACACCTTC CASSIYLGGEYGYTF
TRBD1 TRBJ1-2 TRBV6-1 . TGTGCCAGCAGTCCGGACAGGGGACTGCTCTATGGCTACACCTTC CASSPDRGLLYGYTF
. TRBJ2-7 TRBV5-5 once TGTGCCAGCATTCAGGGGACCCGAGGACACGAGCAGTACTTC CASIQGTRGHEQYF
. TRBJ2-1 TRBV25-1 few TGTGCCAGCAGTGAGTTTAATGAGCAGTTCTTC CASSEFNEQFF
. TRBJ2-2 TRBV7-2 once TGTGCCAGCAGCTTAGTCCGGCCGGTTACTAACGGGGAGCTGTTTTTT CASSLVRPVTNGELFF
TRBD1 TRBJ1-2 TRBV4-3 . TGCGCCAGCAGCCATCGACTCGAGGGGGCGGGTGGCTACACCTTC CASSHRLEGAGGYTF
. TRBJ1-1 TRBV5-1 few TGCGCCAGCAGACTATACCTCTCCATGAACACTGAAGCTTTCTTT CASRLYLSMNTEAFF
. TRBJ2-7 TRBV7-9 . TGTGCCAGCAGCTTTGACTTCTCCTACGAGCAGTACTTC CASSFDFSYEQYF
TRBD1 TRBJ1-4 TRBV7-9 . TGTGCCAGCAGCTACCGCCACAGGGGAGGGTCCAATGAAAAACTGTTTTTT CASSYRHRGGSNEKLFF
. TRBJ1-1 TRBV13 . TGTGCCAGCAGCTTAGACCTCTTGCGGGAGATGAACACTGAAGCTTTCTTT CASSLDLLREMNTEAFF
TRBD2 TRBJ2-7 TRBV7-9 . TGTGCCAGCAGCCCCGGGACTAGGGAATTTTACGAGCAGTACTTC CASSPGTREFYEQYF
. TRBJ1-5 TRBV7-2 . TGTGCCAGCAGCCTGACAAGCAATCAGCCCCAGCATTTT CASSLTSNQPQHF
. TRBJ1-4 TRBV11-3 . TGTGCCAGCAGCTTAGCTCGGCAGTTTAATGAAAAACTGTTTTTT CASSLARQFNEKLFF
. TRBJ1-1 TRBV13 . TGTGCCAGCAGCTTAGGCTCACAGGGTTTCGACACTGAAGCTTTCTTT CASSLGSQGFDTEAFF
TRBD2 TRBJ2-1 TRBV9 . TGTGCCAGCAGCGTAGGGACTAGCGGGAGAAGTAATGAGCAGTTCTTC CASSVGTSGRSNEQFF
TRBD2 TRBJ2-3 TRBV7-2 . TGTGCCAGCAGGGCCCGGACTAGCGGGGGGGTCACAGGTACGCAGTATTTT CASRARTSGGVTGTQYF
. TRBJ1-1 TRBV11-2 . TGTGCCAGCAGCTCCAAGCCCTCAGGGAACACTGAAGCTTTCTTT CASSSKPSGNTEAFF
. TRBJ1-6 TRBV6-1 . TGTGCCAGCAGTGAAATAGGCTCTTCACCCCTCCACTTT CASSEIGSSPLHF
. TRBJ1-1 TRBV2 . TGTGCCAGCCGGGCAGACTACACTGAAGCTTTCTTT CASRADYTEAFF